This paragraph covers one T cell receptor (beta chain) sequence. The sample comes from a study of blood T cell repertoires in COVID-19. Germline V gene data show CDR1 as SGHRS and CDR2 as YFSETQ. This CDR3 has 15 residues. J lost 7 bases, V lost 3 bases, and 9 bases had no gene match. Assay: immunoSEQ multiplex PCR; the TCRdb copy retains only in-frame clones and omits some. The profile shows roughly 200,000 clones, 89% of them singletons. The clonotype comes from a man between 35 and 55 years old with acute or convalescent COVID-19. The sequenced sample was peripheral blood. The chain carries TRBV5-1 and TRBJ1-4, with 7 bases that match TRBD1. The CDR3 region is CASSSSGQASEKLFF. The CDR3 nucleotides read TGCGCCAGCAGCTCCTCAGGACAGGCCAGTGAAAAACTGTTTTTT.